The following is a TCR beta chain sequence with its context. Antigen specificity is unknown. Assay used: immunoSEQ multiplex PCR; TCRdb lists only in-frame clones, some missing. This table has about 6,500 clones, 82% appearing once. These data come from a study of follicular helper T cells after annual influenza vaccination. The study's findings and limits: Only roughly 9-23% of analyzed cells yielded productive TCRB sequences. Undersampling of larger non-cTfh compartments could not be excluded.

Time point described: 2015-2016 season, pre-vaccination. Trimming removed 4 bases from V and 4 bases from J; junction bases left unmatched: 6. From germline, CDR1 is SGDLS and CDR2 YYNGEE. CDR3 size: 14 residues. The receptor was derived from an adult who received the influenza vaccine. This material consisted of CXCR5- memory CD4+ T cells sorted from blood, taken on the day of influenza vaccination. The rearrangement uses TRBV9 and TRBJ2-5, with 8 positions matching TRBD2. CDR3 in DNA: TGTGCCAGCAGCCCCGCGGGGGGTCGAGAGACCCAGTACTTC. Translation gives CASSPAGGRETQYF.